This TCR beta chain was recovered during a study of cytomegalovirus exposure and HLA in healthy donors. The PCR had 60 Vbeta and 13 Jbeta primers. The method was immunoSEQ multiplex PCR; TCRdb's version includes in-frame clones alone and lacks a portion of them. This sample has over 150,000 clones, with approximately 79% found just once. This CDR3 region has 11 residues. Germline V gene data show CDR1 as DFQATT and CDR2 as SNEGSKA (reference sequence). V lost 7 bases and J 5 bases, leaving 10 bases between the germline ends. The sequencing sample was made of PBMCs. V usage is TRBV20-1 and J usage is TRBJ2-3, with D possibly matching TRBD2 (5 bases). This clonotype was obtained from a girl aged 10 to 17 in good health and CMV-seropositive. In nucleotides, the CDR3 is TGCAGTGAGGCGAGCGGAGATACGCAGTATTTT. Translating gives CSEASGDTQYF.